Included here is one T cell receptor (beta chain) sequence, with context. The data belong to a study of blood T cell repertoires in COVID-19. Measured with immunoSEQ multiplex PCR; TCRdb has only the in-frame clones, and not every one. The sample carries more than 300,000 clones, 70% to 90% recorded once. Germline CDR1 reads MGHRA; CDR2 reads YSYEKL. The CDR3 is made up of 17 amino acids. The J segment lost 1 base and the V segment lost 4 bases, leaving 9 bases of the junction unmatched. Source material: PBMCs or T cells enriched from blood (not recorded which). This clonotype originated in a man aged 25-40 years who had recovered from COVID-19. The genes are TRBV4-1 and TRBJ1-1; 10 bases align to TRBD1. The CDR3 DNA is TGCGCCAGCAGCCCAGGGACAGGGGTGGCCCAGAACACTGAAGCTTTCTTT. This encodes CASSPGTGVAQNTEAFF.